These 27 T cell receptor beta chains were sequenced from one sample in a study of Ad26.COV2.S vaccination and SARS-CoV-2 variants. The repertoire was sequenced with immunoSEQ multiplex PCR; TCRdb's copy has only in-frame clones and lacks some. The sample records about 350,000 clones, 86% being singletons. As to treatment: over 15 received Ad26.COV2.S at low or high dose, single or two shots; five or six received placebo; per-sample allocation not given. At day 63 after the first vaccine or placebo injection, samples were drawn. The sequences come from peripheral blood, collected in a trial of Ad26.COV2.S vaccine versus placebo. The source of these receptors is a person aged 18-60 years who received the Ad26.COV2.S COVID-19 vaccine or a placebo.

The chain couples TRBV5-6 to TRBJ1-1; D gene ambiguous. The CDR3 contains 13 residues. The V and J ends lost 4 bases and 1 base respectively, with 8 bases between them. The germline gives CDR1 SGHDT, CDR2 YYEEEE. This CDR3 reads CASSEEPNTEAFF. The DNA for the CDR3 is TGTGCCAGCAGCGAGGAACCGAACACTGAAGCTTTCTTT.

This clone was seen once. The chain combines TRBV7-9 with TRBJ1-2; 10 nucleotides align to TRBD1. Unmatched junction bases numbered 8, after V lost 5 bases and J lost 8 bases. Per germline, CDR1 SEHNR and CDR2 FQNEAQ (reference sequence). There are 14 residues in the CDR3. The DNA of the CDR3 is TGTGCCAGCAGCCCTGGACAGGGGGTGGGCGGCTACACCTTC. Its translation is CASSPGQGVGGYTF.

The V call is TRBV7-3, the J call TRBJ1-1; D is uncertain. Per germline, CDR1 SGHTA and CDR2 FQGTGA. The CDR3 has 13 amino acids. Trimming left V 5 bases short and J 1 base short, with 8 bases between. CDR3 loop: CASSPAQNTEAFF. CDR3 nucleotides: TGTGCCAGCAGCCCCGCCCAGAACACTGAAGCTTTCTTT.

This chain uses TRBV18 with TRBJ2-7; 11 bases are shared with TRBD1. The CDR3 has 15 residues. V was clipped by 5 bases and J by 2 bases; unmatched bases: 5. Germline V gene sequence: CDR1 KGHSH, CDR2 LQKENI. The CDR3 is CASSTGTGGTYEQYF. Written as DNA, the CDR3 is TGTGCCAGCTCAACAGGGACAGGGGGAACCTACGAGCAGTACTTC.

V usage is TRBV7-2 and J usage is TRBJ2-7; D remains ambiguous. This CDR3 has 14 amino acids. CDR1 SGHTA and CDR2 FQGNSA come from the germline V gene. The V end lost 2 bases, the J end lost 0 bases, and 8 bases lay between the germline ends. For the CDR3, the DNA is TGTGCCAGCAGCTTACGACTCATCTCCTACGAGCAGTACTTC. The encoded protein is CASSLRLISYEQYF.

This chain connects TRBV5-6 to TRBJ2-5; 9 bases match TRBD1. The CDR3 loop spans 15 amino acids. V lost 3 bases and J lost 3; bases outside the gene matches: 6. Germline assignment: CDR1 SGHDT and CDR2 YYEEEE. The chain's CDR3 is CASSSDRGLKETQYF. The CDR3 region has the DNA TGTGCCAGCAGCTCGGACAGGGGCCTAAAAGAGACCCAGTACTTC.

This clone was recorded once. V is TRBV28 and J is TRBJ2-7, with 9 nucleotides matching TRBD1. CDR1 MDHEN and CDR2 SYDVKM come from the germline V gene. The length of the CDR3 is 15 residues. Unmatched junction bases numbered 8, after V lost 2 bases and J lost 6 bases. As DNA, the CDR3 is TGTGCCAGCAGTTTAGGCGGGACAGGGAAGCTCGAGCAGTACTTC. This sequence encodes CASSLGGTGKLEQYF. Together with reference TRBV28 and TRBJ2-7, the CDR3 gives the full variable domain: DVKVTQSSRYLVKRTGEKVFLECVQDMDHENMFWYRQDPGLGLRLIYFSYDVKMKEKGDIPEGYSVSREKKERFSLILESASTNQTSMYLCASSLGGTGKLEQYFGPGTRLTVT.

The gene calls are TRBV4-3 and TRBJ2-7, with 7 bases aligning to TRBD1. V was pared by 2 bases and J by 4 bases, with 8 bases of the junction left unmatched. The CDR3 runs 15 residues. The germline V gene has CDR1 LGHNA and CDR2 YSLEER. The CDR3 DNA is TGCGCCAGCAGCCAACAAATCGACAGGGTTTACGAGCAGTACTTC. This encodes CASSQQIDRVYEQYF.

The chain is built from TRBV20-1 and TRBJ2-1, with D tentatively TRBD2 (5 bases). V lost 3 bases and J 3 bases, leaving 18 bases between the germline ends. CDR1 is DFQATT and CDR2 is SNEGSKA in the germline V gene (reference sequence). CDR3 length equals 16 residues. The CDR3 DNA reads TGCAGTGCTAGTGGCGGACCCACCGACTACTACAATGAGCAGTTCTTC. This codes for CSASGGPTDYYNEQFF.

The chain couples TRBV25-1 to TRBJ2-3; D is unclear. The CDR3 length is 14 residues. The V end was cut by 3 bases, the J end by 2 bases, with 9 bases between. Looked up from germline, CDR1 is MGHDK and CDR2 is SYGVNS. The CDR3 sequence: CASSDGIHTDTQYF. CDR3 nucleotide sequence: TGTGCCAGCAGTGACGGTATCCACACAGATACGCAGTATTTT. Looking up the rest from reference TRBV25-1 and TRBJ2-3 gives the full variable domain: EADIYQTPRYLVIGTGKKITLECSQTMGHDKMYWYQQDPGMELHLIHYSYGVNSTEKGDLSSESTVSRIRTEHFPLTLESARPSHTSQYLCASSDGIHTDTQYFGPGTRLTVL.

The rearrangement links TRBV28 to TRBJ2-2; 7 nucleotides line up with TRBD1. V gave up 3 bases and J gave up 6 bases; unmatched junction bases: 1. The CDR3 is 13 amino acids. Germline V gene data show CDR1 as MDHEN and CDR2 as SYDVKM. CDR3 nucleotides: TGTGCCAGCAGTTTCACAGGGGCCGGGGAGCTGTTTTTT. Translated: CASSFTGAGELFF.

The CDR3 loop is CASTPGDRENYGYTF. DNA for the CDR3: TGCGCCAGCACACCGGGCGACAGGGAGAACTATGGCTACACCTTC. The chain employs TRBV5-1 and TRBJ1-2; 7 bases align to TRBD1. The junction had 10 bases not matched to a gene; V was cut back by 6 bases and J by 2 bases. CDR1 is SGHRS, CDR2 YFSETQ, per germline. This CDR3 spans 15 amino acids.

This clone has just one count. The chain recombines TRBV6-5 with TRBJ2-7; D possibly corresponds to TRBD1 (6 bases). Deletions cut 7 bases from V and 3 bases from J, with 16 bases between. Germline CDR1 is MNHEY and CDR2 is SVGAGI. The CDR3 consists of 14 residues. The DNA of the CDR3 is TGTGCCAGCACCCGCCGGGACACGGGCTACGAGCAGTACTTC. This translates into CASTRRDTGYEQYF.

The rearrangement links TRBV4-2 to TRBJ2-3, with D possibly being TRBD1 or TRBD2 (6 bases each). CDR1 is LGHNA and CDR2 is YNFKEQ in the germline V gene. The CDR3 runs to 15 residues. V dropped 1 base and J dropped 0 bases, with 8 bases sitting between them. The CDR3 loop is CASSQGGASTDTQYF. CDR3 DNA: TGTGCCAGCAGCCAAGGGGGGGCTAGCACAGATACGCAGTATTTT.

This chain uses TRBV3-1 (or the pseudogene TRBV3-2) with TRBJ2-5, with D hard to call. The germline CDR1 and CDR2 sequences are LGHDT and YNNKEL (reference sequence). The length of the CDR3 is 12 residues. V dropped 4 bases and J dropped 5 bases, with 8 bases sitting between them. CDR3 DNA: TGTGCCAGCAGCCGCGTGGTGGAGACCCAGTACTTC. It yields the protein CASSRVVETQYF.

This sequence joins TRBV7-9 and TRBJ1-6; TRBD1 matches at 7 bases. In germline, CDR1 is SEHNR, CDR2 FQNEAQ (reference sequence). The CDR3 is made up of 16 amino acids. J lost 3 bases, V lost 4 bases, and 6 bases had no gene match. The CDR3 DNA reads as TGTGCCAGCAGCTCCAACACAGGGGACTATAATTCACCCCTCCACTTT. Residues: CASSSNTGDYNSPLHF.

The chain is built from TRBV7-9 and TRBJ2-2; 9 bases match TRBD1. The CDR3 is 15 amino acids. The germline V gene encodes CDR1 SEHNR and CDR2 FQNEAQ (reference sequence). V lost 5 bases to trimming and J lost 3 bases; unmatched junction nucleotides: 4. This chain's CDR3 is CASSPGQGDTGELFF. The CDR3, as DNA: TGTGCCAGCAGCCCGGGACAGGGAGACACCGGGGAGCTGTTTTTT.

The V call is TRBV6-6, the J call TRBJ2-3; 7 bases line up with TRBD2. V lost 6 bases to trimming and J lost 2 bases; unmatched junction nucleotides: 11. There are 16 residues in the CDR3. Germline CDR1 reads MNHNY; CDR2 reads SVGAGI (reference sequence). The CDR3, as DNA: TGTGCCAGCAGCGGGGTCCCGGCGGGGGTCACAGATACGCAGTATTTT. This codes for CASSGVPAGVTDTQYF.

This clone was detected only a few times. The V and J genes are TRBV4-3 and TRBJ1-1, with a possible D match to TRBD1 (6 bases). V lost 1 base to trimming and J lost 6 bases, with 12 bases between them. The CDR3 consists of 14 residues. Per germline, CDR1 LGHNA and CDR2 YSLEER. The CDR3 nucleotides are TGCGCCAGCAGCCAAGTTCAGGGGCTGGCTGAAGCTTTCTTT. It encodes CASSQVQGLAEAFF.

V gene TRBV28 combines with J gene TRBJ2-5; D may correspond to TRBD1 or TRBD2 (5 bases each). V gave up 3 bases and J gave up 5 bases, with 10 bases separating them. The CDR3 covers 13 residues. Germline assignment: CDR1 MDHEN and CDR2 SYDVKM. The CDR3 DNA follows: TGTGCCAGCAGTTTGGGGGTCCGGGAGACCCAGTACTTC. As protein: CASSLGVRETQYF.

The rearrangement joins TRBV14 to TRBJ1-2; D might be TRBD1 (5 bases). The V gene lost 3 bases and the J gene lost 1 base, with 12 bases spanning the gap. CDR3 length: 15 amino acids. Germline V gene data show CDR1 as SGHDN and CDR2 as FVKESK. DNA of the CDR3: TGTGCCAGCAGCCACTGGGACCGCGGTAACTATGGCTACACCTTC. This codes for CASSHWDRGNYGYTF. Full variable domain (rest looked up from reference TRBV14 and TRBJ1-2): EAGVTQFPSHSVIEKGQTVTLRCDPISGHDNLYWYRRVMGKEIKFLLHFVKESKQDESGMPNNRFLAERTGGTYSTLKVQPAELEDSGVYFCASSHWDRGNYGYTFGSGTRLTVV.

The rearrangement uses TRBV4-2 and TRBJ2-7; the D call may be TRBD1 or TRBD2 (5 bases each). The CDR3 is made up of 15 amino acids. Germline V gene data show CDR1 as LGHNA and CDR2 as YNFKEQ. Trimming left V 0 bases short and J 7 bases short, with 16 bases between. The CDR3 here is CASSQDSYGAREQYF. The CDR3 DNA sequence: TGTGCCAGCAGCCAAGATTCCTACGGGGCTCGGGAGCAGTACTTC.

CDR3 sequence reads: CASSPSGGAQYF. The DNA for the CDR3 is TGCGCCAGCAGCCCCAGCGGGGGGGCACAGTACTTC. V and J are TRBV4-1 and TRBJ2-5, with 10 nucleotides matching TRBD2. The germline gives CDR1 MGHRA, CDR2 YSYEKL. The CDR3 length is 12 residues. The junction had 4 bases not matched to a gene; V was cut back by 4 bases and J by 11 bases.

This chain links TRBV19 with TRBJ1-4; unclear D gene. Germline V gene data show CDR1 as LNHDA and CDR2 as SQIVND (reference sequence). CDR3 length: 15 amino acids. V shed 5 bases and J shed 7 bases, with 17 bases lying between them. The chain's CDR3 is CASSALQSEGEKLFF. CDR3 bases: TGTGCCAGTAGTGCCTTACAGTCGGAGGGTGAAAAACTGTTTTTT.

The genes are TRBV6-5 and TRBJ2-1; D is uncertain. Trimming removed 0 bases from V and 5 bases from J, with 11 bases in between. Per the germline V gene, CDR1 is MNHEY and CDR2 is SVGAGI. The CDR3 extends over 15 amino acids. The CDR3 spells CASSYSSPLHNEQFF. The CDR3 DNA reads TGTGCCAGCAGTTACTCCTCCCCTCTCCACAATGAGCAGTTCTTC.

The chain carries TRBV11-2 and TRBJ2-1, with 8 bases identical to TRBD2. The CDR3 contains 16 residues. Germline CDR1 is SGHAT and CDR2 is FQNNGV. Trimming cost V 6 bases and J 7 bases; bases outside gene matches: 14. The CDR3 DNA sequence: TGTGCCAGCAGGCCATCTGGCCGGGGACTAGTGAATGAGCAGTTCTTC. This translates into CASRPSGRGLVNEQFF.

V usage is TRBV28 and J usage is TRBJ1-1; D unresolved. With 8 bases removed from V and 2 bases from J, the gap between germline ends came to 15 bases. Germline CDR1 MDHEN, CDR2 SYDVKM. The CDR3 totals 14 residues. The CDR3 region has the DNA TGTGCCAGCGGGAGCATCGACCTAAACACTGAAGCTTTCTTT. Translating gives CASGSIDLNTEAFF.